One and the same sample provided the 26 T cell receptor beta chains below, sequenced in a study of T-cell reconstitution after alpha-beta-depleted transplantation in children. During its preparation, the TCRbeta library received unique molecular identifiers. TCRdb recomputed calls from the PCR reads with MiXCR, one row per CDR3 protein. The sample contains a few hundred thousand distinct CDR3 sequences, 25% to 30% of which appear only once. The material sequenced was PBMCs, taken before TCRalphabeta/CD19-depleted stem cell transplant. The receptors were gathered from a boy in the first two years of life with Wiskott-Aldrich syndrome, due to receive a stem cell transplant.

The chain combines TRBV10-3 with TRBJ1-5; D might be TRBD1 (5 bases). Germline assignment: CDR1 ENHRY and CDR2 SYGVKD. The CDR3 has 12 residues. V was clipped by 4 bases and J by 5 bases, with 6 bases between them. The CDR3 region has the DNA TGTGCCATCAGTGGAGGGGATCAGCCCCAGCATTTT. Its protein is CAISGGDQPQHF.

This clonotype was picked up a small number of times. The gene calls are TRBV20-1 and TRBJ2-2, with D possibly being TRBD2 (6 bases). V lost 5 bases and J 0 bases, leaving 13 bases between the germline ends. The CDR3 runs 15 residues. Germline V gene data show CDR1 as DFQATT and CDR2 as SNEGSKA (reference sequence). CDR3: CSAPTGRSNTGELFF. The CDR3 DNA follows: TGCAGTGCTCCCACGGGGAGGTCGAACACCGGGGAGCTGTTTTTT.

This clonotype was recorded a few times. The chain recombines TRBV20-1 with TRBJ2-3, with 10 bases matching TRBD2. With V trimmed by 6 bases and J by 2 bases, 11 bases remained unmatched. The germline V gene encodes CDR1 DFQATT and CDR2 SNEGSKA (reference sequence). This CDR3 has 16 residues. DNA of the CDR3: TGCAGTGCGGAGGGGTTCCTAGCGGGAGTCACAGATACGCAGTATTTT. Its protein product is CSAEGFLAGVTDTQYF.

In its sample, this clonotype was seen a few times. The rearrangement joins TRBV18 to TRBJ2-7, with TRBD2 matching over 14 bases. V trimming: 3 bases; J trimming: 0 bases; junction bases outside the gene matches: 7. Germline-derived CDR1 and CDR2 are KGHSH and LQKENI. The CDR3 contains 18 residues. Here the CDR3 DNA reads TGTGCCAGCTCACCGGGACTAGCGGGAGTAATTACCTCCTACGAGCAGTACTTC. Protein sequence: CASSPGLAGVITSYEQYF.

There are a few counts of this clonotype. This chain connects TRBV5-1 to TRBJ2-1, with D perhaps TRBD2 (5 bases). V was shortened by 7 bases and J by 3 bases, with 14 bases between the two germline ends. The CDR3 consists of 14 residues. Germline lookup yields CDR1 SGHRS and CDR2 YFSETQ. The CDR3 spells CASRTSSLYNEQFF. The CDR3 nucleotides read TGCGCCAGCCGCACTAGTAGTCTCTACAATGAGCAGTTCTTC.

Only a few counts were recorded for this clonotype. In DNA form, the CDR3 reads TGCGCCAGCAGCTTGCTAGCGGGGCTAAACACCGGGGAGCTGTTTTTT. It translates to CASSLLAGLNTGELFF. The J gene is TRBJ2-2, the V gene TRBV5-1; 9 bases fit TRBD2. V gave up 1 base and J gave up 2 bases; unmatched junction bases: 3. This CDR3 comprises 16 residues. Germline-derived CDR1 and CDR2 are SGHRS and YFSETQ. Variable domain in full (rest from reference TRBV5-1 and TRBJ2-2): KAGVTQTPRYLIKTRGQQVTLSCSPISGHRSVSWYQQTPGQGLQFLFEYFSETQRNKGNFPGRFSGRQFSNSRSEMNVSTLELGDSALYLCASSLLAGLNTGELFFGEGSRLTVL.

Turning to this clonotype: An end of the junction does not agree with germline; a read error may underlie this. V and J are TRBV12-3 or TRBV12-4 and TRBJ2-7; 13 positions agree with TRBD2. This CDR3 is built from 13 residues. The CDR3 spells CASSGGLAGLPDF. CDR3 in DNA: TGTGCCAGCAGTGGGGGACTAGCGGGGCTCCCCGACTTC.

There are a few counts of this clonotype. The CDR3 DNA reads TGTGCCAGCAGTGCTTGGACAGGGGAGGAATATGGCTACACCTTC. This translates into CASSAWTGEEYGYTF. The chain is built from TRBV28 and TRBJ1-2, with 9 bases aligning to TRBD1. CDR1 and CDR2 from the germline V gene are MDHEN and SYDVKM. Trimming took 5 bases from V and 5 from J; bases not matched to a gene: 9. CDR3 length: 15 residues.

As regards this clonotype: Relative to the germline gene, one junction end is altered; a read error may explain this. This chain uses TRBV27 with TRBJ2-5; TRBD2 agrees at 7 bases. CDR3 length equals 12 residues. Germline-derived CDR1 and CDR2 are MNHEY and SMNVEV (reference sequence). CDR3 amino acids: CASSSPSGARSF. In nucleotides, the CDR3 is TGTGCCAGCAGCTCCCCAAGCGGGGCCCGCTCCTTC.

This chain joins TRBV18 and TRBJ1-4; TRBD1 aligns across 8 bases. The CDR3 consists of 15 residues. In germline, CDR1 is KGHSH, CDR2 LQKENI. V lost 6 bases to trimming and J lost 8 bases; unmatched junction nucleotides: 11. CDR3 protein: CASSDGQGRGEKLFF. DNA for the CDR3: TGTGCCAGCTCGGATGGACAGGGTCGAGGGGAAAAACTGTTTTTT.

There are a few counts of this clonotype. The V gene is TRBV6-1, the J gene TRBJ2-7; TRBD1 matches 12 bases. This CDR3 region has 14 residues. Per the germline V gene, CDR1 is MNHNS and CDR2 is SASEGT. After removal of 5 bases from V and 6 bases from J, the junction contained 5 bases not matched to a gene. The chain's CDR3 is CASSTGTGGSEQYF. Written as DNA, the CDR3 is TGTGCCAGCAGTACCGGGACAGGGGGCTCCGAGCAGTACTTC.

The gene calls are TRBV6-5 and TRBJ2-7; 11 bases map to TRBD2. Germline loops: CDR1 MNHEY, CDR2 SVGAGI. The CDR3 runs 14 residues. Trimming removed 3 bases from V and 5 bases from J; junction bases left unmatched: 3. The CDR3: CASSYPGLADEQYF. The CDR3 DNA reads TGTGCCAGCAGTTATCCGGGACTAGCGGACGAGCAGTACTTC.

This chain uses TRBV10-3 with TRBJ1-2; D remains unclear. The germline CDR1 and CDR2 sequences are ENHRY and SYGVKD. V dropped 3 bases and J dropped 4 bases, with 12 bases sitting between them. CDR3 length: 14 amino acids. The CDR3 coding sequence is TGTGCCATCAGTGACACCCTAGCGTCCTATGGCTACACCTTC. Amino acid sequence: CAISDTLASYGYTF.

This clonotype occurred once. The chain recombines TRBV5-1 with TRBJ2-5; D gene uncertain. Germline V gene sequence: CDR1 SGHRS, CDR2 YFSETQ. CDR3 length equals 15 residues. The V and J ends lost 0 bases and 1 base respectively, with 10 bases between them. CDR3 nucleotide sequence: TGCGCCAGCAGCTTGGCTTTGTCGCTCCAAGAGACCCAGTACTTC. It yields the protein CASSLALSLQETQYF.

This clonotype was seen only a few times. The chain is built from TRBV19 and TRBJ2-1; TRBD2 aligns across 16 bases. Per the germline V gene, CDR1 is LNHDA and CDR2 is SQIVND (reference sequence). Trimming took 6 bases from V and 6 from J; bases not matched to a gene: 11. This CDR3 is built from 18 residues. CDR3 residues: CASRGLAGGVRRFNEQFF. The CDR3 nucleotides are TGTGCCAGTAGGGGACTAGCGGGAGGGGTTCGACGATTCAATGAGCAGTTCTTC.

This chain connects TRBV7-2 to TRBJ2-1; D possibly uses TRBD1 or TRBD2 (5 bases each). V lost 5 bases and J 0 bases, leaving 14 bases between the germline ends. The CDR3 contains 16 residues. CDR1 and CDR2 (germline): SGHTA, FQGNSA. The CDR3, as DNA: TGTGCCAGCAGCCTTAGGTCCGGGACCTCCTACAATGAGCAGTTCTTC. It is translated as CASSLRSGTSYNEQFF.

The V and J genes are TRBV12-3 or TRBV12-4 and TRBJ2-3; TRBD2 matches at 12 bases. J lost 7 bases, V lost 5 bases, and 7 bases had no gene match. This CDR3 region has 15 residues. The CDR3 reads CASSATSGGPYTQYF. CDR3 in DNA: TGTGCCAGCAGTGCGACTAGCGGGGGACCTTATACGCAGTATTTT.

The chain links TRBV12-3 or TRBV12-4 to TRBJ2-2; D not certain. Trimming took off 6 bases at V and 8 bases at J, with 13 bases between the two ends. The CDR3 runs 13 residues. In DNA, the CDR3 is TGTGCCAGCAGCGATACATCTTGGGGGGAGCTGTTTTTT. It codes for CASSDTSWGELFF.

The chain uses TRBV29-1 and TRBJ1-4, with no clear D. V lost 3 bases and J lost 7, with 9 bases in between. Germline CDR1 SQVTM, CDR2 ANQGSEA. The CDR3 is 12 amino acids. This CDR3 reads CSVEDVGEKLFF. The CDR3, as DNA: TGCAGCGTTGAGGACGTGGGTGAAAAACTGTTTTTT.

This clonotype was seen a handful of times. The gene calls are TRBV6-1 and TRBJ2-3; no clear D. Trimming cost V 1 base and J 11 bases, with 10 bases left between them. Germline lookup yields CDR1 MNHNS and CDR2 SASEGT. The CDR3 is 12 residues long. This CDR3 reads CASSEGSKGQYF. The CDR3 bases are TGTGCCAGCAGTGAAGGGAGCAAAGGGCAGTATTTT.

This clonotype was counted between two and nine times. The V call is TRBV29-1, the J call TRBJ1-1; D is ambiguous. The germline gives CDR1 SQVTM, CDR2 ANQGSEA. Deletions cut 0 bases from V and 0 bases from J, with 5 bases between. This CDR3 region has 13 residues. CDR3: CSVEERVNTEAFF. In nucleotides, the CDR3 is TGCAGCGTTGAAGAGAGGGTGAACACTGAAGCTTTCTTT.

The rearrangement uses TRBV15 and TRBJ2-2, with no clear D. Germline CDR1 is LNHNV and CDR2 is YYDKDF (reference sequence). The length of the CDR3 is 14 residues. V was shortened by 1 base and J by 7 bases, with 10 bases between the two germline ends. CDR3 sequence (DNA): TGTGCCACCAGCAGAGGATTGATGGTCGGGGAGCTGTTTTTT. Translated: CATSRGLMVGELFF.

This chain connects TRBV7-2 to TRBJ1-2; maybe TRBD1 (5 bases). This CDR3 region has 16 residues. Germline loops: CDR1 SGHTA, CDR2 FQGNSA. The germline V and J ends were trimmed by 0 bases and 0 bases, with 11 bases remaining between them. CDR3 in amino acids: CASSLATPGANYGYTF. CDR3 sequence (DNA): TGTGCCAGCAGCTTAGCAACCCCGGGGGCTAACTATGGCTACACCTTC.

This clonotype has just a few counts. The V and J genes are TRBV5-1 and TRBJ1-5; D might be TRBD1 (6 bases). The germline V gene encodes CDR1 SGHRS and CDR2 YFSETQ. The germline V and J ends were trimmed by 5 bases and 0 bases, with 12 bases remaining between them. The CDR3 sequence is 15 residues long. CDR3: CASSRGLDSNQPQHF. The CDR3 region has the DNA TGCGCCAGCAGTCGGGGGCTTGATAGCAATCAGCCCCAGCATTTT.

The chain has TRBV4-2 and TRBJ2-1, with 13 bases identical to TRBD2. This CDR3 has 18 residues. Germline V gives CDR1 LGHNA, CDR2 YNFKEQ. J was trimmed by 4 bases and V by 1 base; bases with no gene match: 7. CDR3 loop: CASSQAPPGLAGYNEQFF. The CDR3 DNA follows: TGTGCCAGCAGCCAAGCCCCTCCGGGACTAGCGGGGTACAATGAGCAGTTCTTC.

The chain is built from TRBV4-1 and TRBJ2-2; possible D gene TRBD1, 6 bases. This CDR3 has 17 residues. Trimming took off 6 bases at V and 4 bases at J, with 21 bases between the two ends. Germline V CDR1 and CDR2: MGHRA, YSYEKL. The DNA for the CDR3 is TGCGCCAGCAGAGCCAAGATTGGGCAGGGGTCCACCGGGGAGCTGTTTTTT. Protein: CASRAKIGQGSTGELFF.